The present TCR beta chain was sequenced within a study of T cells in Graves' hyperthyroidism and ophthalmopathy. Regions amplified from RNA transcripts were the TCR beta CDR3 regions. An initial round of RT-PCR targeting the TCR CDR3 relied on the HTBI primer set. TCRdb ran MiXCR on the multiplex PCR reads and lists one entry per CDR3 protein. The sample records nearly 750,000 distinct CDR3 sequences, around 40% being singletons. Patients between 18 and 65 years old had hyperthyroidism, newly diagnosed and lasting under 2 months. The TCR was taken from a woman aged 40 to 50 with Graves' hyperthyroidism. Sequencing was performed on blood.

The CDR3 reads CASSQESPAGNQPQHF. The CDR3, as DNA: TGTGCCAGCAGCCAAGAGAGCCCTGCGGGCAATCAGCCCCAGCATTTT. The chain employs TRBV4-2 and TRBJ1-5; D gene unclear. V was pared by 0 bases and J by 2 bases, with 11 bases between. Germline assignment: CDR1 LGHNA and CDR2 YNFKEQ. This CDR3 region has 16 residues.